Following are 2 T cell receptor beta chains from one sample sequenced in a study of T cell responses to AZD1222 COVID-19 vaccine. Produced via immunoSEQ multiplex PCR; TCRdb's table is partial and in-frame only. This table has 100,000 to 150,000 clones, around 90% appearing once. This specimen consisted of peripheral blood, obtained on day 0 of AZD1222 vaccination. The receptors originated from an adult in good health.

The gene calls are TRBV2 and TRBJ1-1; 8 nucleotides match TRBD1. With V trimmed by 6 bases and J by 0 bases, 3 bases remained unmatched. The CDR3 has 14 residues. Germline V gene lookup returns CDR1 SNHLY and CDR2 FYNNEI. The CDR3, as DNA: TGTGCCAGCAGGGACAGGGCTTTGAACACTGAAGCTTTCTTT. This translates into CASRDRALNTEAFF.

The V gene is TRBV6-5, the J gene TRBJ1-1; the match to TRBD1 covers 8 bases. The CDR3 is made up of 14 amino acids. The germline gives CDR1 MNHEY, CDR2 SVGAGI. The V segment lost 6 bases and the J segment 7 bases; nucleotides outside the gene matches: 10. The CDR3 loop is CASRTGQGTSEAFF. The CDR3 DNA reads as TGTGCCAGCAGGACAGGACAGGGAACAAGTGAAGCTTTCTTT.